Here is one T cell receptor (beta chain) with its context. What this receptor recognizes is not known. No base quality information exists; no much larger clone differs at one position. Libraries came from 5' RACE. Instrument on record: Illumina HiSeq 2500. A second PCR of 7 to 11 cycles was performed with a sample-barcoded 5' primer and a J-beta primer mix. A template-switch 5' adaptor carrying 12 random nucleotides introduced a unique molecular identifier onto each TCR beta cDNA molecule. Each sample yielded at least 2.5 million CDR3-containing paired-end reads. The Mint cDNA synthesis kit, primed by a TRBC-specific oligonucleotide, was used to synthesize first-strand cDNA from all RNA. Following uracil-DNA glycosylase treatment, all cDNA underwent a first 18-cycle PCR with the universal primers M1SS and BC2_uni_R. Per the authors' processing: For normalization, 1 million high-quality reads, each with a distinct molecular identifier, were randomly selected from each sample. Instead of being binned into consensus sequences, reads with shared molecular identifiers were discarded. MiTCR, set to a Q25 quality threshold and the strictest error-elimination algorithm, was used for CDR3 identification, clonotype clustering and error correction. A nonparametric unseen species model using Euler transformation provided a lower-bound estimate of total TCR beta diversity. TCRdb ran its own pipeline on the public reads, namely fastp trimming at Q25 and MiXCR clone calling, and kept in-frame beta chains. A single entry per CDR3 protein holds the most common genes and DNA from its merged rows. The V and J calls were not made by the authors but by TCRdb's processing. The sample yields hundreds of thousands of distinct CDR3 sequences; roughly 50% were counted once. The ten largest clonotypes hold about a quarter of the sample.

The donors were about 40 Caucasian individuals from Russia, aged roughly 6 to 100 years, who were systemically healthy. About 9.1 milliliters of peripheral blood were collected from each donor into EDTA-treated Vacutainer tubes. Ficoll-Paque density-gradient centrifugation was used to isolate PBMCs, with at least 6 million per sample. Trizol reagent was used to extract total RNA from the PBMCs, yielding at least 6 micrograms per sample. For every donor, an aliquot of PBMCs went through flow cytometry to measure the percentages of naive CD45RAhigh/CD27high T cells. These data come from a study of blood T cells in healthy people across ages (dated by TCRdb to between 2015 and 2017). For context, the study as a whole: In model experiments, roughly one uniquely barcoded TCR beta cDNA molecule per two T cells was captured by template switching. The study measured age-related changes in TCR beta repertoire diversity using deep sequencing normalized with unique cDNA molecular identifiers. Donors were grouped into four age groups: young (average roughly 15 years), middle-aged (less than 40), aged (over 55) and long-lived (over 80). To avoid experimental bias, donors of different ages were spread randomly across the sequencing lanes. The study analyzed two additional independent replicas of 1 million unique cDNA reads from the same blood draw for two donors, one aged 18 to 30 and one aged 80 or older.

Study-wide conclusions, independent of this receptor: Bulk unsorted PBMC profiling prevented conclusive comparison of naive and antigen-experienced compartments. Estimates of total diversity based on one million sequenced T cells were considered lower bounds and underestimates. Because the CMV infection status of the donors was unknown, age-related changes in expanded clonotypes may potentially have been confounded. Compared with the aged group, more naive CD4+ T cells, fewer expanded clones and increased TCR diversity were shown by the long-lived group, suggesting age selection. As age increased, observed TCR beta diversity per million T cells dropped in a roughly linear way, and a significant reduction was already evident by age 40. A strong correlation was found between observed TCR beta diversity and the percentage of naive T cells measured by flow cytometry.

At the junction V is shortened by 0 bases and J by 7 bases, with 13 bases in between. The germline V gene encodes CDR1 SGHTA and CDR2 FQGNSA. Spanning cysteine to phenylalanine, the CDR3 consists of 16 amino acids. Only the CDR3 region is kept as DNA, spanning 48 bases read in frame from base 1. In this chain, TRBV7-2 is recombined with TRBJ1-6; TRBD1 is perhaps the D gene, given 6 matching bases. This clonotype was obtained from a man aged 35-49 years in good health. The sequenced sample was blood. CDR3 reads: CASSLAGRGGNSPLHF. The DNA reads TGTGCCAGCAGCTTAGCCGGCAGGGGCGGCAATTCACCCCTCCACTTT.